The next 32 T cell receptor beta chains were all read from a single sample in a study of T cells in Graves' hyperthyroidism and ophthalmopathy. RNA transcripts gave rise to amplified TCR beta CDR3 regions. TCR CDR3 regions were first amplified by RT-PCR with HTBI primers. TCRdb passed the multiplex PCR reads through MiXCR, listing each CDR3 protein once. The sample has about 420,000 distinct CDR3 sequences, roughly an eighth seen once. Sequencing input: blood. These TCRs come from a woman aged 18-29 years with Graves' hyperthyroidism.

This clonotype was seen a handful of times. This chain connects TRBV9 to TRBJ2-2; perhaps D is TRBD1 or TRBD2 (7 bases each). Trimming removed 3 bases from V and 6 bases from J, with 18 bases in between. The CDR3 runs to 16 residues. Per the germline V gene, CDR1 is SGDLS and CDR2 is YYNGEE. The CDR3 DNA reads TGTGCCAGCAGCGCACGACTAGCAGGGGGTGCCGGGGAGCTGTTTTTT. Translated: CASSARLAGGAGELFF.

The rearrangement links TRBV7-3 to TRBJ2-6, with D tentatively TRBD1 (7 bases). Germline CDR1 reads SGHTA; CDR2 reads FQGTGA. The CDR3 consists of 16 residues. The V and J ends lost 5 bases and 1 base respectively, with 12 bases between them. The CDR3 is CASSTPGGSGANVLTF. CDR3 DNA sequence: TGTGCCAGCAGCACGCCAGGGGGGTCTGGGGCCAACGTCCTGACTTTC.

Details on this clonotype: Germline is not matched at one junction end, which may reflect a read error. The CDR3 DNA reads as TGTGCCAGCACATTCTCAGGGGCCCCTAACACCGAAGCTTTCTTT. It translates to CASTFSGAPNTEAFF. The chain recombines TRBV28 with TRBJ1-1, with a possible D match to TRBD1 (6 bases). CDR3 size: 15 residues. Germline CDR1 reads MDHEN; CDR2 reads SYDVKM.

This clonotype was observed a handful of times. This chain connects TRBV28 to TRBJ2-7; possible D gene TRBD2, 6 bases. Trimming left V 5 bases short and J 2 bases short, with 13 bases between. The length of the CDR3 is 14 residues. Per the germline V gene, CDR1 is MDHEN and CDR2 is SYDVKM. This CDR3 reads CASSPRTTTYEQYF. The CDR3, as DNA: TGTGCCAGCAGTCCCAGGACTACCACCTACGAGCAGTACTTC. Full variable domain (outside the CDR3, taken from reference TRBV28 and TRBJ2-7): DVKVTQSSRYLVKRTGEKVFLECVQDMDHENMFWYRQDPGLGLRLIYFSYDVKMKEKGDIPEGYSVSREKKERFSLILESASTNQTSMYLCASSPRTTTYEQYFGPGTRLTVT.

This clonotype was recorded at least ten times. This rearrangement joins TRBV30 to TRBJ1-2; possible D gene TRBD1, 6 bases. Germline assignment: CDR1 GTSNPN and CDR2 SVGIG (reference sequence). V was cut by 1 base and J by 4 bases, with 13 bases left in between. This CDR3 is 14 amino acids long. CDR3 protein: CAWSETGGGYGYTF. The CDR3 DNA reads TGTGCCTGGAGTGAGACAGGCGGGGGCTATGGCTACACCTTC. The full variable domain, its missing parts supplied by reference TRBV30 and TRBJ1-2, is SQTIHQWPATLVQPVGSPLSLECTVEGTSNPNLYWYRQAAGRGLQLLFYSVGIGQISSEVPQNLSASRPQDRQFILSSKKLLLSDSGFYLCAWSETGGGYGYTFGSGTRLTVV.

This clonotype was seen at least ten times. At one of its ends the junction is not consistent with the germline gene, which may arise from a read error. This chain joins TRBV5-1 and TRBJ2-7; D remains unclear. Germline V gives CDR1 SGHRS, CDR2 YFSETQ. The CDR3 runs to 13 residues. The CDR3 bases are TGTGCCAGCAGTTTGGTCGGCTCCTACGAGCAGTACTTC. Its protein is CASSLVGSYEQYF. The whole variable domain, filled in from reference TRBV5-1 and TRBJ2-7, reads KAGVTQTPRYLIKTRGQQVTLSCSPISGHRSVSWYQQTPGQGLQFLFEYFSETQRNKGNFPGRFSGRQFSNSRSEMNVSTLELGDSALYLCASSLVGSYEQYFGPGTRLTVT.

At least ten counts were recorded for this clonotype. The CDR3 DNA reads as TGTGCCAGCACACGGCTTCCCGCCGGGGACACCGGGGAGCTGTTTTTT. It is translated as CASTRLPAGDTGELFF. The chain is built from TRBV6-1 and TRBJ2-2, with a tentative D call TRBD2 (5 bases). The germline V gene has CDR1 MNHNS and CDR2 SASEGT. Trimming removed 7 bases from V and 3 bases from J, with 18 bases in between. CDR3 length equals 16 residues.

At least ten counts were recorded for this clonotype. This sequence joins TRBV28 and TRBJ1-1; 7 bases are shared with TRBD1. CDR3 length: 12 amino acids. The J segment lost 11 bases and the V segment lost 8 bases, leaving 11 bases of the junction unmatched. Germline CDR1 and CDR2: MDHEN and SYDVKM. The CDR3 DNA follows: TGTGCCAGCGGGGCAGGGGGGCGAGTGGCTTTCTTT. Amino acid sequence: CASGAGGRVAFF.

This clonotype was counted many times. This chain links TRBV7-8 with TRBJ2-7, with 11 bases fitting TRBD2. Per the germline V gene, CDR1 is SGHVS and CDR2 is FQNEAQ. V shed 5 bases, J shed 13 bases, and the junction held 7 bases outside the gene matches. This CDR3 spans 12 amino acids. CDR3 nucleotide sequence: TGTGCCAGCAGCCAGACTAGCGGGAAAATTTACTTC. As protein: CASSQTSGKIYF.

Ten or more counts support this clonotype. The V and J genes are TRBV12-3 or TRBV12-4 and TRBJ1-1, with D possibly TRBD1 on 5 matching bases. The V end was cut by 2 bases, the J end by 5 bases, with 15 bases between. This CDR3 has 15 residues. CDR3 in amino acids: CASSLMGGRTTEAFF. The DNA for the CDR3 is TGTGCCAGCAGTTTAATGGGGGGTCGAACAACTGAAGCTTTCTTT.

This clonotype occurred a few times. V gene TRBV27 combines with J gene TRBJ1-4; 9 nucleotides align to TRBD1. Trimming took 4 bases from V and 5 from J; bases not matched to a gene: 8. Per germline, CDR1 MNHEY and CDR2 SMNVEV (reference sequence). The CDR3 length is 16 residues. The CDR3 spells CASSSVSGTGNEKLFF. CDR3 nucleotides: TGTGCCAGCAGTTCCGTGAGCGGGACAGGGAATGAAAAACTGTTTTTT.

The chain joins TRBV27 to TRBJ2-1; 7 bases align to TRBD2. This CDR3 is built from 14 residues. From germline, CDR1 is MNHEY and CDR2 SMNVEV (reference sequence). After removal of 9 bases from V and 7 bases from J, the junction contained 12 bases not matched to a gene. CDR3 loop: CASFESGTRNEQFF. For the CDR3, the DNA is TGTGCCAGTTTCGAGAGCGGGACTCGGAATGAGCAGTTCTTC.

This clonotype was detected many times. The chain has TRBV2 and TRBJ2-6; D is possibly TRBD1 (5 bases). V was clipped by 9 bases and J by 0 bases, with 18 bases between them. There are 17 residues in the CDR3. Germline V gives CDR1 SNHLY, CDR2 FYNNEI. DNA of the CDR3: TGTGCCAGGGACCGACAGCGCCTAAGCTCTGGGGCCAACGTCCTGACTTTC. Protein: CARDRQRLSSGANVLTF.

This clonotype has just a few counts. This chain links TRBV25-1 with TRBJ1-1; 7 bases fit TRBD1. V lost 5 bases to trimming and J lost 7 bases; unmatched junction nucleotides: 7. This CDR3 comprises 13 residues. Germline CDR1 and CDR2: MGHDK and SYGVNS. The CDR3 nucleotides are TGTGCCAGCAGTAGAGGGGGCGGGTTTGAAGCTTTCTTT. It yields the protein CASSRGGGFEAFF.

This clonotype was observed at least ten times. The chain recombines TRBV11-2 with TRBJ2-7; 11 nucleotides match TRBD2. Germline values: CDR1 SGHAT, CDR2 FQNNGV. J gave up 3 bases and V 5 bases, and 6 bases lay outside the gene matches. This CDR3 is 15 amino acids long. CDR3 residues: CASSLTGTSGYEQYF. The CDR3 coding sequence is TGTGCCAGCAGCCTCACCGGGACTAGCGGCTACGAGCAGTACTTC.

The rearrangement uses TRBV9 and TRBJ2-3; weak D call: TRBD2 (5 bases). This CDR3 spans 15 amino acids. The V end lost 0 bases, the J end lost 2 bases, and 10 bases lay between the germline ends. Germline assignment: CDR1 SGDLS and CDR2 YYNGEE. CDR3 region: CASSVGSGYTDTQYF. In DNA, the CDR3 is TGTGCCAGCAGCGTAGGAAGCGGCTACACAGATACGCAGTATTTT.

The chain combines TRBV18 with TRBJ2-1; D is uncertain. Germline values: CDR1 KGHSH, CDR2 LQKENI. V dropped 1 base and J dropped 6 bases, with 7 bases sitting between them. This CDR3 has 13 residues. The CDR3 is CASSPRETNEQFF. In DNA form, the CDR3 reads TGTGCCAGCTCACCACGGGAAACCAATGAGCAGTTCTTC.

This clonotype has a count of ten or more. The chain couples TRBV28 to TRBJ1-1, with D possibly matching TRBD1 (5 bases). CDR1 and CDR2 (germline): MDHEN, SYDVKM. The CDR3 is made up of 12 amino acids. V lost 4 bases and J 11 bases, leaving 14 bases between the germline ends. Here the CDR3 reads CASSSTGRSAFF. CDR3 DNA: TGTGCCAGCAGTTCTACAGGACGGTCGGCTTTCTTT.

This clonotype was counted ten times or more. V gene TRBV9 combines with J gene TRBJ2-1; TRBD2 matches at 8 bases. The CDR3 covers 16 residues. Germline CDR1 is SGDLS and CDR2 is YYNGEE. With 3 bases clipped from V and 0 bases from J, the junction kept 5 bases outside the gene matches. CDR3 protein: CASSAATSGSYNEQFF. CDR3 in DNA: TGTGCCAGCAGCGCAGCCACTAGCGGCTCCTACAATGAGCAGTTCTTC.

This clonotype was seen a handful of times. The V call is TRBV25-1, the J call TRBJ1-4, with 10 bases aligning to TRBD1. This CDR3 contains 16 residues. Germline trimming cut 5 bases from V and 7 bases from J; bases unmatched to any gene: 10. In germline, CDR1 is MGHDK, CDR2 SYGVNS. CDR3 in DNA: TGTGCCAGCAGTAGAGATTCCGGGACAGGGGTTGAAAAACTGTTTTTT. Amino acids: CASSRDSGTGVEKLFF.

This clonotype was recorded at least ten times. The J gene is TRBJ1-2, the V gene TRBV12-3 or TRBV12-4; no clear D. CDR3 length: 16 residues. V was trimmed by 6 bases and J by 5 bases, leaving 22 bases between them. Here the CDR3 reads CASSPRRKPILYGYTF. As DNA, the CDR3 is TGTGCCAGCAGCCCTCGGAGAAAGCCGATCTTATATGGCTACACCTTC.

This clonotype was seen repeatedly, ten times or more. V and J are TRBV29-1 and TRBJ2-1, with D perhaps matching TRBD1 (6 bases). Per the germline V gene, CDR1 is SQVTM and CDR2 is ANQGSEA. CDR3 length equals 14 residues. Trimming took 3 bases from V and 4 from J, leaving 13 bases between them. The CDR3 DNA follows: TGCAGCGTTGAGGGACATCGAGGATACAATGAGCAGTTCTTC. This encodes CSVEGHRGYNEQFF.

This clonotype was observed at least ten times. The chain joins TRBV12-3 or TRBV12-4 to TRBJ2-1, with 10 positions matching TRBD1. Trimming at V came to 7 bases and at J to 8 bases, leaving 8 bases not matched to a gene. The CDR3 has 14 residues. The CDR3 DNA is TGTGCCAGCACAGGTGACAGGGGGCTGGATGAGCAGTTCTTC. It yields the protein CASTGDRGLDEQFF.

As concerns this clonotype: A much larger clonotype is one base distant, so this may be a read error. The V and J genes are TRBV6-1 and TRBJ1-5; D is ambiguous. Germline V gene sequence: CDR1 MNHNS, CDR2 SASEGT. Trimming pared 6 bases from V and 3 bases from J, leaving 6 bases between. The CDR3 loop spans 12 amino acids. The CDR3 loop reads CASRAYNQPQHF. In DNA, the CDR3 is TGTGCCAGCAGGGCCTACAATCAGCCCCAGCATTTT.

This clonotype was found many times. The V and J genes are TRBV2 and TRBJ1-5; D is undetermined. The germline V and J ends were trimmed by 5 bases and 5 bases, with 19 bases remaining between them. This CDR3 is built from 16 residues. Per the germline V gene, CDR1 is SNHLY and CDR2 is FYNNEI. The CDR3 DNA reads as TGTGCCAGCAGTCGATCTCGTCCGGGCCCTTATCAGCCCCAGCATTTT. Amino acid sequence: CASSRSRPGPYQPQHF.

The V and J genes are TRBV24-1 and TRBJ2-1; 11 bases match TRBD2. The CDR3 has 16 residues. J was trimmed by 6 bases and V by 4 bases; bases with no gene match: 7. Germline values: CDR1 KGHDR, CDR2 SFDVKD. The CDR3: CATSDKLAGESNEQFF. DNA for the CDR3: TGTGCCACCAGTGACAAACTAGCGGGAGAGTCCAATGAGCAGTTCTTC.

This clonotype was recorded at least ten times. The V call is TRBV29-1, the J call TRBJ1-1, with 8 bases fitting TRBD1. The CDR3 is made up of 15 amino acids. V lost 6 bases to trimming and J lost 4 bases; unmatched junction nucleotides: 13. Germline V gene data show CDR1 as SQVTM and CDR2 as ANQGSEA. This CDR3 is CSVGALQGASTEAFF. The CDR3 coding sequence is TGCAGCGTGGGGGCCCTCCAGGGGGCGAGCACTGAAGCTTTCTTT.

J is TRBJ2-2 and V is TRBV30, with D tentatively TRBD1 or TRBD2 (5 bases each). Germline V gene sequence: CDR1 GTSNPN, CDR2 SVGIG (reference sequence). Trimming removed 2 bases from V and 6 bases from J, with 10 bases in between. CDR3 size: 13 residues. The CDR3: CAWSFGTAGELFF. CDR3 DNA sequence: TGTGCCTGGAGTTTCGGGACGGCCGGGGAGCTGTTTTTT. Using reference TRBV30 and TRBJ2-2 for the parts outside the CDR3, the full variable domain is SQTIHQWPATLVQPVGSPLSLECTVEGTSNPNLYWYRQAAGRGLQLLFYSVGIGQISSEVPQNLSASRPQDRQFILSSKKLLLSDSGFYLCAWSFGTAGELFFGEGSRLTVL.

There are many counts of this clonotype. The chain uses TRBV11-2 and TRBJ2-7; no definite D call. Germline V CDR1 and CDR2: SGHAT, FQNNGV. The CDR3 consists of 13 residues. V was trimmed by 7 bases and J by 2 bases, leaving 12 bases between them. The CDR3 spells CASNGKNPYEQYF. In DNA form, the CDR3 reads TGTGCCAGCAACGGAAAGAACCCCTACGAGCAGTACTTC.

This clonotype was picked up many times. In DNA, the CDR3 is TGTGCCATCAGCCTGGAGGGGGCTGGGAACACTGAAGCTTTCTTT. Amino acids: CAISLEGAGNTEAFF. This chain uses TRBV10-3 with TRBJ1-1; 7 bases map to TRBD1. The CDR3 loop spans 15 amino acids. V dropped 6 bases and J dropped 1; count of bases not matched to a gene: 8. The germline CDR1 and CDR2 sequences are ENHRY and SYGVKD.

The V gene is TRBV19, the J gene TRBJ1-2, with D unclear. The V gene lost 2 bases and the J gene lost 7 bases, with 8 bases spanning the gap. There are 12 residues in the CDR3. Germline lookup yields CDR1 LNHDA and CDR2 SQIVND (reference sequence). This CDR3 reads CASSITGSGYTF. The CDR3 DNA sequence: TGTGCCAGTAGTATAACCGGGAGTGGCTACACCTTC.

This clonotype was detected ten times or more. This rearrangement joins TRBV6-2 or TRBV6-3 to TRBJ2-1; the D is unclear. This CDR3 has 13 residues. The germline V gene has CDR1 MNHEY and CDR2 SVGEGT. V was clipped by 6 bases and J by 6 bases, with 12 bases between them. This chain's CDR3 is CASSRFLSNEQFF. In DNA, the CDR3 is TGTGCCAGCAGCCGCTTTCTTAGCAATGAGCAGTTCTTC.